Listed here are 11 T cell receptor beta chains from one sample, sequenced in a study of metastatic and nonmetastatic thyroid tumors. Ahead of thyroid surgery, no patient had received treatment of any kind. TCRdb reprocessed the PCR reads via MiXCR. The sample yields about 25,000 clones, 20% to 25% seen once. The sample taken for sequencing was adjacent normal tissue. Source of these receptors: a female donor with papillary thyroid cancer or a benign thyroid nodule (not recorded which). Some clones in this sample may be carry-over from other donors' samples.

This clone was recorded at least ten times. V gene TRBV2 combines with J gene TRBJ1-5; 10 bases align to TRBD1. The CDR3 loop spans 14 amino acids. Looked up from germline, CDR1 is SNHLY and CDR2 is FYNNEI. The J segment lost 2 bases and the V segment lost 6 bases, leaving 1 base of the junction unmatched. CDR3 sequence (DNA): TGTGCCAGCAGCGGGACAGGGGGCAATCAGCCCCAGCATTTT. It yields the protein CASSGTGGNQPQHF.

The rearrangement joins TRBV11-2 to TRBJ2-7, with unresolved D. Looked up from germline, CDR1 is SGHAT and CDR2 is FQNNGV. V was pared by 7 bases and J by 5 bases, with 12 bases between. This CDR3 has 12 amino acids. CDR3 sequence reads: CASIPDWDEQYF. DNA of the CDR3: TGTGCCAGCATCCCCGACTGGGACGAGCAGTACTTC.

At least ten counts were recorded for this clone. The chain carries TRBV7-8 and TRBJ2-5; tentatively, D is TRBD2 (5 bases). The CDR3 totals 14 residues. Trimming removed 4 bases at V and 4 bases at J, with 13 bases between. The V gene's germline CDR1 is SGHVS and CDR2 FQNEAQ. The CDR3 is CASSYLARGETQYF. CDR3 in DNA: TGTGCCAGCAGCTACCTAGCCCGAGGAGAGACCCAGTACTTC.

As concerns this clone: Being one base from a much bigger clone, this may be a read error. The chain recombines TRBV5-4 with TRBJ2-5, with D unresolved. The CDR3 runs 12 residues. Germline assignment: CDR1 SGHNT and CDR2 YYREEE (reference sequence). CDR3 amino acids: CASSSGQENQYF. In DNA, the CDR3 is TGTGCCAGCAGCTCCGGGCAAGAGAACCAGTACTTC.

By share, this clone ranks as medium-sized. Additional DNA sequences in this sample encode the identical CDR3. The V and J genes are TRBV20-1 and TRBJ2-7; D might be TRBD1 (6 bases). The germline V gene encodes CDR1 DFQATT and CDR2 SNEGSKA (reference sequence). The V and J ends lost 3 bases and 4 bases respectively, with 13 bases between them. There are 13 residues in the CDR3. CDR3 loop: CSARDRATYEQYF. The CDR3 DNA is TGCAGTGCTAGGGACAGAGCAACGTACGAGCAGTACTTC.

This clone came up many times. The chain carries TRBV20-1 and TRBJ2-3; 7 bases agree with TRBD2. Germline V gene data show CDR1 as DFQATT and CDR2 as SNEGSKA (reference sequence). The CDR3 runs 13 residues. Unmatched junction bases numbered 2, after V lost 3 bases and J lost 2 bases. The chain's CDR3 is CSASGGNTDTQYF. DNA of the CDR3: TGCAGTGCTAGCGGGGGGAACACAGATACGCAGTATTTT.

Judged by abundance, this clone is medium-sized. The genes are TRBV27 and TRBJ2-1; D possibly corresponds to TRBD2 (5 bases). V lost 5 bases, J lost 0 bases, and 14 bases lay in between. CDR3 length: 16 amino acids. The germline CDR1 and CDR2 sequences are MNHEY and SMNVEV (reference sequence). CDR3 in amino acids: CASSPLAASSYNEQFF. The CDR3 DNA reads TGTGCCAGCAGTCCCCTAGCCGCCAGCTCCTACAATGAGCAGTTCTTC.

This clone was recorded at least ten times. The rearrangement uses TRBV7-9 and TRBJ1-1; TRBD1 might be the D (5 bases). Germline lookup yields CDR1 SEHNR and CDR2 FQNEAQ (reference sequence). V gave up 5 bases and J gave up 2 bases, with 12 bases separating them. This CDR3 is built from 14 residues. Written as DNA, the CDR3 is TGTGCCAGCAGCAAAGTGGGGGTAAACACTGAAGCTTTCTTT. Amino acids: CASSKVGVNTEAFF.

This clone was detected ten times or more. A much bigger clone sits one base away, suggesting this may be a read error. The chain joins TRBV10-3 to TRBJ1-1; possible D gene TRBD1, 5 bases. The CDR3 sequence is 13 residues long. Germline assignment: CDR1 ENHRY and CDR2 SYGVKD. V lost 10 bases, J lost 7 bases, and 19 bases lay in between. The CDR3 reads CASSTLGRGEAFF. Here the CDR3 DNA reads TGTGCCAGCAGCACTCTGGGGCGCGGTGAAGCTTTCTTT.

This clone was observed many times. The chain joins TRBV12-3 or TRBV12-4 to TRBJ1-2, with TRBD1 as a possible D gene (5 bases). This CDR3 comprises 13 residues. V dropped 6 bases and J dropped 5 bases, with 13 bases sitting between them. The CDR3 region is CASSLQGGYGYTF. The DNA for the CDR3 is TGTGCCAGCAGCCTGCAGGGAGGATATGGCTACACCTTC.

In its sample, this clone is medium-sized. The chain is built from TRBV12-3 or TRBV12-4 and TRBJ1-1, with 9 bases identical to TRBD1. The CDR3 extends over 14 amino acids. V shed 5 bases and J 11 bases; nucleotides not matched to a gene: 12. The CDR3 bases are TGTGCCAGCAGTCACCCTACAGGGGGCCGTGGGGCTTTCTTT. The encoded protein is CASSHPTGGRGAFF.